This T cell receptor (beta chain) was sequenced during a study of T-cell reconstitution after alpha-beta-depleted transplantation in children. Using unique molecular identifiers, the investigators prepared the TCRbeta library. One entry per CDR3 protein results from TCRdb running MiXCR on the PCR reads. Seen here are hundreds of thousands of distinct CDR3 sequences, approximately 12% observed once, and the top ten hold about 2.6%. Many counts were recorded for this clonotype. In germline, CDR1 is DFQATT, CDR2 SNEGSKA (reference sequence). V was cut by 5 bases and J by 6 bases, with 6 bases left in between. CDR3 length: 10 amino acids.

This TCR derives from a human donor who donated a stem cell graft to a child with acute lymphoblastic leukemia. Specimen: PBMCs from the stem cell graft donor, collected from the stem cell graft. This chain connects TRBV20-1 to TRBJ2-3; D call uncertain. The CDR3 here is CSAVDDTQYF. CDR3 bases: TGCAGTGCTGTCGATGATACGCAGTATTTT.